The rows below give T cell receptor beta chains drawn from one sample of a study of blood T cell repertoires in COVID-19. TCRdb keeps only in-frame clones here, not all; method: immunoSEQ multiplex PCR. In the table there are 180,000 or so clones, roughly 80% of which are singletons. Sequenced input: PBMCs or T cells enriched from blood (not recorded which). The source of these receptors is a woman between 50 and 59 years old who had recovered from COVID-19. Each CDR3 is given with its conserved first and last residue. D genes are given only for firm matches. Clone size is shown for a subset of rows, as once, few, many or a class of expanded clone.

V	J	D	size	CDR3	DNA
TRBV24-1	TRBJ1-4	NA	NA	CATSDLAGEKLFF	TGTGCCACCAGTGATTTGGCAGGGGAAAAACTGTTTTTT
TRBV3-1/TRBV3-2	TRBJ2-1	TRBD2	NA	CASSQVTASGDPKGQFF	TGTGCCAGCAGCCAAGTTACGGCTAGCGGGGACCCAAAGGGGCAGTTCTTC
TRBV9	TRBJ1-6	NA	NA	CASSVGTVNSPLHF	TGTGCCAGCAGCGTAGGCACTGTAAATTCACCCCTCCACTTT
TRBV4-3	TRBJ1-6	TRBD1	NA	CASSQDAPQGARNSPLHF	TGCGCCAGCAGCCAAGATGCTCCGCAGGGGGCCCGGAATTCACCCCTCCACTTT
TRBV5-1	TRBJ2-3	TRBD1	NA	CASSQQRRDRGTDTQYF	TGCGCCAGCAGCCAACAACGACGGGACAGGGGGACAGATACGCAGTATTTT
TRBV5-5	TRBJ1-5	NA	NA	CASSLYEGGNQPQHF	TGTGCCAGCAGCTTGTATGAGGGTGGCAATCAGCCCCAGCATTTT
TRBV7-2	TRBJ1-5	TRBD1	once	CASSLAGQGEQPQHF	TGTGCCAGCAGCTTAGCCGGACAGGGGGAACAGCCCCAGCATTTT
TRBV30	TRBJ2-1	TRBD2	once	CAWSGGGEQFF	TGTGCCTGGAGTGGGGGGGGTGAGCAGTTCTTC
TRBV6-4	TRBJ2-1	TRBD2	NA	CASSTLAGGNNEQFF	TGTGCCAGCAGTACGCTAGCGGGGGGGAACAATGAGCAGTTCTTC
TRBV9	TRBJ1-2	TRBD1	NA	CASSVQGQGQSHGYTF	TGTGCCAGCAGCGTACAAGGACAGGGCCAATCTCATGGCTACACCTTC
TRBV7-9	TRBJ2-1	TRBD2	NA	CAAGLAGRNEQFF	TGTGCCGCCGGCCTAGCGGGGAGAAATGAGCAGTTCTTC
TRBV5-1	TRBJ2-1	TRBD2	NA	CASSLVTSAGNEQFF	TGCGCCAGCAGCTTGGTGACTAGCGCGGGCAATGAGCAGTTCTTC
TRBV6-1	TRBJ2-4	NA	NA	CASSEGTSLIQYF	TGTGCCAGCAGTGAAGGGACATCTCTCATTCAGTACTTC
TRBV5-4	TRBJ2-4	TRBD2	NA	CASSSGGGSRDIQYF	TGTGCCAGCAGCTCGGGAGGCGGGAGTAGGGACATTCAGTACTTC
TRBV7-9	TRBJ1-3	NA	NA	CASSGRASGNTIYF	TGTGCCAGCAGCGGCAGGGCCTCTGGAAACACCATATATTTT
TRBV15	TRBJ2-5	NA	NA	CATSQSGVQETQYF	TGTGCCACCAGCCAAAGCGGAGTCCAAGAGACCCAGTACTTC
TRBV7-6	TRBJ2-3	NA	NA	CASSLGVLRTDTQYF	TGTGCCAGCAGCTTAGGTGTCCTCCGTACAGATACGCAGTATTTT
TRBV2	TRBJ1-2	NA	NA	CASSELERYGYTF	TGTGCCAGCAGTGAACTCGAGCGCTATGGCTACACCTTC
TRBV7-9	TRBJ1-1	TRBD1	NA	CASSQRTGMNTEAFF	TGTGCCAGCAGCCAGAGGACAGGGATGAACACTGAAGCTTTCTTT
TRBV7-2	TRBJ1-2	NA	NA	CASSLGRVYGYTF	TGTGCCAGCAGCTTAGGCAGGGTCTATGGCTACACCTTC
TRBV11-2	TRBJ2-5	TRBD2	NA	CASSSTGTSGSYPETQYF	TGTGCCAGCAGTTCTACCGGGACTAGCGGGAGCTACCCGGAGACCCAGTACTTC
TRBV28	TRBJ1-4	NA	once	CASSGRVVEKLFF	TGTGCCAGCAGTGGGAGGGTCGTGGAAAAACTGTTTTTT
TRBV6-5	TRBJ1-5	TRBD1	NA	CASSPGQINQPQHF	TGTGCCAGCAGCCCGGGACAGATTAATCAGCCCCAGCATTTT
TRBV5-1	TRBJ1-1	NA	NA	CASSLSPGGEAFF	TGCGCCAGCAGCTTATCACCGGGTGGCGAAGCTTTCTTT
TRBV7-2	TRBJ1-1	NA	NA	CASSFQVPGEAFF	TGTGCCAGCAGCTTTCAGGTGCCAGGGGAAGCTTTCTTT
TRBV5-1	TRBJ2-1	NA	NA	CASSFSGATYNEQFF	TGCGCCAGCAGCTTCAGCGGAGCAACCTACAATGAGCAGTTCTTC
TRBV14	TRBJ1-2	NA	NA	CASSQWAGGYTF	TGTGCCAGCAGCCAATGGGCGGGTGGCTACACCTTC
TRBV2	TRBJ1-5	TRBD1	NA	CASRGTEPNQPQHF	TGTGCCAGCAGAGGGACAGAACCCAATCAGCCCCAGCATTTT
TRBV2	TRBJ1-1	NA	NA	CASMLDGGSTEAFF	TGTGCCAGCATGTTGGACGGCGGGAGCACTGAAGCTTTCTTT
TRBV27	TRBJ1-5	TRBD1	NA	CASSLSTGVSNQPQHF	TGTGCCAGCAGTTTATCGACAGGGGTGAGCAATCAGCCCCAGCATTTT
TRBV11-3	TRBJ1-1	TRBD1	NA	CASSLNTGGNTEAFF	TGTGCCAGCAGCTTAAATACAGGGGGTAACACTGAAGCTTTCTTT
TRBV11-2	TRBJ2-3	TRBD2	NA	CASSFWGTSGAGDTQYF	TGTGCCAGCAGCTTCTGGGGGACTAGCGGGGCGGGGGATACGCAGTATTTT
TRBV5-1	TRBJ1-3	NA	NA	CASSLVGGAGGNTIYF	TGCGCCAGCAGCTTGGTTGGGGGGGCAGGTGGAAACACCATATATTTT
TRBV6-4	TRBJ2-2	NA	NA	CASREISGELFF	TGTGCCAGCAGAGAGATATCCGGGGAGCTGTTTTTT
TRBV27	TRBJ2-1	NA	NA	CASSPELRQGNEQFF	TGTGCCAGCAGTCCCGAACTACGCCAGGGCAATGAGCAGTTCTTC
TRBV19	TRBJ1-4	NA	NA	CASSLPFF	TGTGCCAGTAGTCTACCCTTTTTT
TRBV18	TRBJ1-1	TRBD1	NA	CASSRRTGTGNTEAFF	TGTGCCAGCTCCCGGCGGACAGGGACAGGGAACACTGAAGCTTTCTTT
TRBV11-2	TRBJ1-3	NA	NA	CASSLNMEAGNTIYF	TGTGCCAGCAGCTTAAACATGGAGGCGGGAAACACCATATATTTT